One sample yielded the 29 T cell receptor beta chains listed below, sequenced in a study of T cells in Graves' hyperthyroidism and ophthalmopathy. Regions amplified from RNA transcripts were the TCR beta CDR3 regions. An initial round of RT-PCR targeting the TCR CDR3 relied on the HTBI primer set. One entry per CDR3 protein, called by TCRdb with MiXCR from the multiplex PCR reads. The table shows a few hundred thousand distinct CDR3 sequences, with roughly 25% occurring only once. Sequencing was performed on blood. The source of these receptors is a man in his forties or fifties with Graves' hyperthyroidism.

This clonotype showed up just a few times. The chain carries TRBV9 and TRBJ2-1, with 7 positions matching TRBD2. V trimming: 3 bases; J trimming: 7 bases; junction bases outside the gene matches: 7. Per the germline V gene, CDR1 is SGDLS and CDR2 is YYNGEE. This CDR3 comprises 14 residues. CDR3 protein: CASSEAGDQNEQFF. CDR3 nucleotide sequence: TGTGCCAGCAGCGAGGCGGGAGATCAGAATGAGCAGTTCTTC.

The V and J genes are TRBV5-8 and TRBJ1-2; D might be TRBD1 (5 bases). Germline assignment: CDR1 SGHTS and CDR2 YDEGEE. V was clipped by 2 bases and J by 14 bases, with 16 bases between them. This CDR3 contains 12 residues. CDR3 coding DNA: TGTGCCAGCAGCTTTGTTTCAGGGATGGTAACCTTC. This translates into CASSFVSGMVTF.

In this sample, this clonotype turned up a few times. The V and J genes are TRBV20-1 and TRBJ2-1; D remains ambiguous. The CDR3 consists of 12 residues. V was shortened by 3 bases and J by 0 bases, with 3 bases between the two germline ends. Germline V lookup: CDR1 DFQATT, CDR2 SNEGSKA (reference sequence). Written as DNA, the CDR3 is TGCAGTGCTAGCCTCTCCTACAATGAGCAGTTCTTC. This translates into CSASLSYNEQFF.

CDR3: CASSHRQAPEAFF. CDR3 in DNA: TGTGCCAGCAGCCATAGACAGGCTCCTGAAGCTTTCTTT. The chain joins TRBV3-1 to TRBJ1-1; a possible D gene is TRBD1 (6 bases). V was shortened by 3 bases and J by 6 bases, with 11 bases between the two germline ends. The CDR3 consists of 13 residues. CDR1 and CDR2 from the germline V gene are LGHDT and YNNKEL (reference sequence).

CDR3 residues: CASSYSITDQETQYF. The CDR3 DNA reads as TGTGCCAGCAGTTACTCGATAACAGACCAAGAGACCCAGTACTTC. V is TRBV6-5 and J is TRBJ2-5; D gene ambiguous. The V end was cut by 0 bases, the J end by 0 bases, with 8 bases between. CDR1 and CDR2 from the germline V gene are MNHEY and SVGAGI. This CDR3 spans 15 amino acids.

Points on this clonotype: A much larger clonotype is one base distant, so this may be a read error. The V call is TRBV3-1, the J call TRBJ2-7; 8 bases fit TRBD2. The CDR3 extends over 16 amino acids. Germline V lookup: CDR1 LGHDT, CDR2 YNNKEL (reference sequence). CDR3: CASSQGRLASTYEPYF. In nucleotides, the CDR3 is TGTGCCAGCAGCCAAGGTCGACTAGCGTCCACCTACGAGCCGTACTTC.

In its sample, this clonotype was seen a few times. This CDR3 is CASSVLWPGTYEQYF. DNA for the CDR3: TGTGCCAGCAGTGTACTTTGGCCAGGCACCTACGAGCAGTACTTC. The V and J genes are TRBV6-1 and TRBJ2-7, with D hard to call. The V gene lost 4 bases and the J gene lost 2 bases, with 15 bases spanning the gap. The germline V gene encodes CDR1 MNHNS and CDR2 SASEGT. The CDR3 runs to 15 residues.

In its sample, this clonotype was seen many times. The CDR3, as DNA: TGTGCCAGCAGTAGATCCGGGACTAGCGCCTCCTACGAGCAGTACTTC. As protein: CASSRSGTSASYEQYF. V gene TRBV6-1 combines with J gene TRBJ2-7; 10 nucleotides agree with TRBD2. Germline V gene data show CDR1 as MNHNS and CDR2 as SASEGT. The CDR3 spans 16 residues. Unmatched junction bases numbered 7, after V lost 5 bases and J lost 0 bases.

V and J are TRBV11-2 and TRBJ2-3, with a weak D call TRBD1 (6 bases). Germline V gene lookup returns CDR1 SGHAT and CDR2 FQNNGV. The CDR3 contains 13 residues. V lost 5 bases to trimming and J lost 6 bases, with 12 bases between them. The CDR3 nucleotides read TGTGCCAGCAGCCCGGACAGCTGGGATACGCAGTATTTT. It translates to CASSPDSWDTQYF.

The CDR3 protein is CASSLGVGDTQYF. CDR3 nucleotides: TGCGCCAGCAGCTTGGGGGTCGGAGATACGCAGTATTTT. The chain employs TRBV5-1 and TRBJ2-3, with D unresolved. The CDR3 totals 13 residues. Germline V gives CDR1 SGHRS, CDR2 YFSETQ. Trimming cost V 0 bases and J 5 bases, with 7 bases left between them.

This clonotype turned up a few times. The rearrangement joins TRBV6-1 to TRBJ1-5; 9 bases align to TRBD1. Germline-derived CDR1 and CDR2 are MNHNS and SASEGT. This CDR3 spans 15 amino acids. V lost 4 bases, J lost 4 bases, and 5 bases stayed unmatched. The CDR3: CASSAGTGINQPQHF. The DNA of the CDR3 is TGTGCCAGCAGTGCCGGGACAGGGATTAATCAGCCCCAGCATTTT.

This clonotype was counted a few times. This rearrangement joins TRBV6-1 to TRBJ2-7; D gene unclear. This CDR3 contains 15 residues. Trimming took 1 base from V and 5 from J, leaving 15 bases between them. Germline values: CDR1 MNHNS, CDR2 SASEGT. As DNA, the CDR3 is TGTGCCAGCAGTGAAGTGTTAGGGTGGGAAAACGAGCAGTACTTC. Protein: CASSEVLGWENEQYF.

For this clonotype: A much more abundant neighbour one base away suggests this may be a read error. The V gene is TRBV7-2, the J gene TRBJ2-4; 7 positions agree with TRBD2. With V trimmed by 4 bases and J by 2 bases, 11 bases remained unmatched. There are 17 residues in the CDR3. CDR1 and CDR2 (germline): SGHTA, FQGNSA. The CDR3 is CASSSTGGGRTKNIQYF. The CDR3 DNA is TGTGCCAGCAGCTCCACCGGCGGGGGACGGACCAAAAACATTCAGTACTTC.

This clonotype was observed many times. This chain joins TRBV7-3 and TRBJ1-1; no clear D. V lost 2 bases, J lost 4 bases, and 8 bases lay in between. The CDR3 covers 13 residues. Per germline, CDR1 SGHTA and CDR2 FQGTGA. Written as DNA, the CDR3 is TGTGCCAGCAGCTTAGGTGGGCCCACTGAAGCTTTCTTT. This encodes CASSLGGPTEAFF.

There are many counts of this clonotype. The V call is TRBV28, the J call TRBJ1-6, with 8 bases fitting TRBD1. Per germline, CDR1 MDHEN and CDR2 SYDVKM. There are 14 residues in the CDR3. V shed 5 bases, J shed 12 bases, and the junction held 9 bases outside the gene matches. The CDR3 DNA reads TGTGCCAGCAGTCCCCCTCACAGGGGGGTACCCCTCCACTTT. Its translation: CASSPPHRGVPLHF.

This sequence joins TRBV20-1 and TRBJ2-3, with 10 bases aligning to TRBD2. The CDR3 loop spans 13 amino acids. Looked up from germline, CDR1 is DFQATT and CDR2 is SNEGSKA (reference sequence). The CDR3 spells CRAAGGLPDTQYF. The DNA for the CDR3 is TGCAGAGCAGCGGGAGGGCTCCCAGATACGCAGTATTTT.

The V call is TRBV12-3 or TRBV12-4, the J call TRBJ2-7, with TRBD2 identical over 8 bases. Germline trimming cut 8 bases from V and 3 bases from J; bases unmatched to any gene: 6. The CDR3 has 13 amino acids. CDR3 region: CASWVAGIYEQYF. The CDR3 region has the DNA TGTGCCAGCTGGGTAGCGGGAATCTACGAGCAGTACTTC.

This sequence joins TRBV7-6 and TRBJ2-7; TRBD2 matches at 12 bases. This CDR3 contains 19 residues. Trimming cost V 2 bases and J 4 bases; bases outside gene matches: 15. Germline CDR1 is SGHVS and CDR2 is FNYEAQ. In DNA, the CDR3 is TGTGCCAGCAGCTTACTGACGGGGCTAGCGGGAGGGCCGCGGTACGAGCAGTACTTC. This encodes CASSLLTGLAGGPRYEQYF.

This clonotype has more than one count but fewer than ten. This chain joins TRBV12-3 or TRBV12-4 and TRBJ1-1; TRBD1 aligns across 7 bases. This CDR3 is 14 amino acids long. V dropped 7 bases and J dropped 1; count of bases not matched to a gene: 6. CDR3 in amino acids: CASTLDRPNTEAFF. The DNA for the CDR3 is TGTGCCAGCACCCTGGACAGGCCGAACACTGAAGCTTTCTTT.

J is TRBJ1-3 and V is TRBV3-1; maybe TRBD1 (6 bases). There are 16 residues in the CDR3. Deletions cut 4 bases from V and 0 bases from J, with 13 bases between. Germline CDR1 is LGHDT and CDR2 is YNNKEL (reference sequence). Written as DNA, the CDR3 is TGTGCCAGCAGCCCGACAGGACCCTACTCTGGAAACACCATATATTTT. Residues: CASSPTGPYSGNTIYF. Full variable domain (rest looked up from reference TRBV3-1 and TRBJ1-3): DTAVSQTPKYLVTQMGNDKSIKCEQNLGHDTMYWYKQDSKKFLKIMFSYNNKELIINETVPNRFSPKSPDKAHLNLHINSLELGDSAVYFCASSPTGPYSGNTIYFGEGSWLTVV.

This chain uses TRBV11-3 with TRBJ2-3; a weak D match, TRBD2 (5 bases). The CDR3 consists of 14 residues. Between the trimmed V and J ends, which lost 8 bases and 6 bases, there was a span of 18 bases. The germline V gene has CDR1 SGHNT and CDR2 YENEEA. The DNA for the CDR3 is TGTGCCAGCTCCCTCGGGGAGCTAGACGATACGCAGTATTTT. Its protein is CASSLGELDDTQYF.

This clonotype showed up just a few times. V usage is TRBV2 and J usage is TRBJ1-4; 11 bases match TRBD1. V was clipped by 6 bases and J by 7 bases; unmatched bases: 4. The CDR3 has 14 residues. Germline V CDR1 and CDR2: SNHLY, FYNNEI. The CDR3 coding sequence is TGTGCCAGCAGCAGGACAGGGGGCACTGAAAAACTGTTTTTT. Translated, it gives CASSRTGGTEKLFF.

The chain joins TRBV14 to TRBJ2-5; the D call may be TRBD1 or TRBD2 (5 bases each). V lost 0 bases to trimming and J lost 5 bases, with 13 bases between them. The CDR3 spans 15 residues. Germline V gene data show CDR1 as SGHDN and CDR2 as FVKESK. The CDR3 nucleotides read TGTGCCAGCAGCCAAGAACCGGGGCCCTGGGAGACCCAGTACTTC. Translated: CASSQEPGPWETQYF.

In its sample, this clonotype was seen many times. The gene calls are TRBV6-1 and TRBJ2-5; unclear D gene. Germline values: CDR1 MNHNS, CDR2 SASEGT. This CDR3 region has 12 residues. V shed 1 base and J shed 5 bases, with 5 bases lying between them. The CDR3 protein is CASSEVRETQYF. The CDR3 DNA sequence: TGTGCCAGCAGTGAAGTTAGGGAGACCCAGTACTTC.

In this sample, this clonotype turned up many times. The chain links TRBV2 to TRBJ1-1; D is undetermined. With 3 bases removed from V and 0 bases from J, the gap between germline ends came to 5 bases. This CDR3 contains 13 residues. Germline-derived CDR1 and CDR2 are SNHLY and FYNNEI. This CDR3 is CASSDHLNTEAFF. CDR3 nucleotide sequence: TGTGCCAGCAGTGATCACCTGAACACTGAAGCTTTCTTT.

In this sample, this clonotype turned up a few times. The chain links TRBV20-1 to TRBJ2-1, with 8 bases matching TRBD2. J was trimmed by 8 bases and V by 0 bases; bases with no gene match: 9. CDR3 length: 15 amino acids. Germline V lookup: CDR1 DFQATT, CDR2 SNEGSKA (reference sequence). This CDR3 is CSARDGGGRTDEQFF. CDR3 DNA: TGCAGTGCTAGAGATGGAGGCGGGAGGACCGATGAGCAGTTCTTC.

DNA of the CDR3: TGTGCCAGCAGCACCGGGACAGGGGGTGGCTACACCTTC. As protein: CASSTGTGGGYTF. J is TRBJ1-2 and V is TRBV6-2 or TRBV6-3; 11 nucleotides align to TRBD1. The CDR3 is 13 residues long. V lost 6 bases, J lost 7 bases, and 4 bases stayed unmatched. Germline V gene data show CDR1 as MNHEY and CDR2 as SVGEGT.

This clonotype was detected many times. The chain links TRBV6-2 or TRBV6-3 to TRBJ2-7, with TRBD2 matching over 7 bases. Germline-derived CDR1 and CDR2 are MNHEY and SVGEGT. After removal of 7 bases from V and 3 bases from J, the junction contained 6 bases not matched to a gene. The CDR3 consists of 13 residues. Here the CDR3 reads CASKTSASYEQYF. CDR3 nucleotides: TGTGCCAGCAAAACTAGCGCGAGCTACGAGCAGTACTTC.

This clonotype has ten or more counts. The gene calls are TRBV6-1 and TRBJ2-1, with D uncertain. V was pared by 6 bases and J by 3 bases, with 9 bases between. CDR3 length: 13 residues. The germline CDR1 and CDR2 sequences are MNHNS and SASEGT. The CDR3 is CASRRTFYNEQFF. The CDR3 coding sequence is TGTGCCAGCAGGAGGACCTTCTACAATGAGCAGTTCTTC.